Below are 21 T cell receptor beta chains sequenced from a single sample in a study of glioma-infiltrating T cells after dendritic cell vaccination. Time point: after dendritic cell vaccination, including at tumor progression/relapse. The table came from immunoSEQ multiplex PCR; TCRdb's copy has only in-frame clones and leaves some out. The sample carries about 82,000 clones, around 86% recorded once. The sequencing here drew on blood, taken after dendritic cell vaccination. The receptor source for this set is a human donor with glioblastoma.

This chain connects TRBV9 to TRBJ1-2, with a tentative D call TRBD1 (6 bases). Germline V gene lookup returns CDR1 SGDLS and CDR2 YYNGEE. Trimming left V 0 bases short and J 0 bases short, with 9 bases between. CDR3 length: 15 residues. The DNA for the CDR3 is TGTGCCAGCAGCGTAGAACAGGGACCTAACTATGGCTACACCTTC. It codes for CASSVEQGPNYGYTF. The full variable domain, with the rest looked up from reference TRBV9 and TRBJ1-2, is DSGVTQTPKHLITATGQRVTLRCSPRSGDLSVYWYQQSLDQGLQFLIQYYNGEERAKGNILERFSAQQFPDLHSELNLSSLELGDSALYFCASSVEQGPNYGYTFGSGTRLTVV.

This chain connects TRBV5-5 to TRBJ1-1; D may be TRBD1 (5 bases). The germline V gene has CDR1 SGHKS and CDR2 YYEKEE (reference sequence). This CDR3 is built from 13 residues. V lost 3 bases and J 1 base, leaving 7 bases between the germline ends. CDR3 DNA: TGTGCCAGCAGCTCCCAGGGGAACACTGAAGCTTTCTTT. It specifies CASSSQGNTEAFF.

The DNA of the CDR3 is TGTGCCAGCAGTGCTGACTTATATAGCAATCAGCCCCAGCATTTT. Its protein is CASSADLYSNQPQHF. This chain uses TRBV2 with TRBJ1-5; D is unclear. Germline-derived CDR1 and CDR2 are SNHLY and FYNNEI. This CDR3 spans 15 amino acids. Trimming stripped 4 bases from V and 0 bases from J, with 10 bases between.

The chain has TRBV6-5 and TRBJ2-3; no reliable D call. V gave up 4 bases and J gave up 2 bases, with 10 bases separating them. Germline CDR1 and CDR2: MNHEY and SVGAGI. This CDR3 is 14 amino acids long. CDR3 sequence (DNA): TGTGCCAGCAGTTTACAGAGCAACACAGATACGCAGTATTTT. Protein product: CASSLQSNTDTQYF.

The chain is built from TRBV2 and TRBJ2-7; D not resolved. The ends were cut back, 3 bases at V and 3 bases at J, with 6 bases in the middle. CDR3 length: 12 amino acids. Germline CDR1 and CDR2: SNHLY and FYNNEI. The CDR3 loop is CASSDGYYEQYF. CDR3 DNA: TGTGCCAGCAGTGACGGGTACTACGAGCAGTACTTC. The complete variable domain, with remaining parts taken from reference TRBV2 and TRBJ2-7, reads EPEVTQTPSHQVTQMGQEVILRCVPISNHLYFYWYRQILGQKVEFLVSFYNNEISEKSEIFDDQFSVERPDGSNFTLKIRSTKLEDSAMYFCASSDGYYEQYFGPGTRLTVT.

V and J are TRBV27 and TRBJ1-6; no reliable D call. Germline values: CDR1 MNHEY, CDR2 SMNVEV (reference sequence). The ends were cut back, 5 bases at V and 3 bases at J, with 11 bases in the middle. The CDR3 length is 15 residues. This chain's CDR3 is CASSPHRDYNSPLHF. CDR3 in DNA: TGTGCCAGCAGTCCCCACCGGGACTATAATTCACCCCTCCACTTT.

This chain joins TRBV15 and TRBJ1-4; 7 nucleotides line up with TRBD1. Germline V CDR1 and CDR2: LNHNV, YYDKDF (reference sequence). The CDR3 length is 16 residues. V lost 3 bases to trimming and J lost 0 bases; unmatched junction nucleotides: 4. The CDR3 here is CATSSGTDATNEKLFF. CDR3 nucleotides: TGTGCCACCAGCAGCGGGACAGATGCAACTAATGAAAAACTGTTTTTT.

V and J are TRBV11-2 and TRBJ2-6; no reliable D call. There are 14 residues in the CDR3. The V gene's germline CDR1 is SGHAT and CDR2 FQNNGV. The germline V and J ends were trimmed by 4 bases and 4 bases, with 8 bases remaining between them. The CDR3 nucleotides are TGTGCCAGCAGCTACGTCGGGGGGGCCAACGTCCTGACTTTC. Encoded protein: CASSYVGGANVLTF.

The chain employs TRBV11-2 and TRBJ2-1, with 7 bases that match TRBD1. The junction had 10 bases not matched to a gene; V was cut back by 5 bases and J by 0 bases. CDR3 size: 17 residues. Germline assignment: CDR1 SGHAT and CDR2 FQNNGV. The CDR3, as DNA: TGTGCCAGCAGCCCGCAGACAGGGCCTAGCTCCTACAATGAGCAGTTCTTC. Protein sequence: CASSPQTGPSSYNEQFF. The full variable domain, completed using reference TRBV11-2 and TRBJ2-1, is EAGVAQSPRYKIIEKRQSVAFWCNPISGHATLYWYQQILGQGPKLLIQFQNNGVVDDSQLPKDRFSAERLKGVDSTLKIQPAKLEDSAVYLCASSPQTGPSSYNEQFFGPGTRLTVL.

V and J are TRBV7-8 and TRBJ1-2; 8 bases align to TRBD1. The ends lost 4 bases at V and 5 bases at J; junction bases unmatched: 9. CDR1 and CDR2 (germline): SGHVS, FQNEAQ. The CDR3 sequence is 15 residues long. CDR3 region: CASSYAGGGEYGYTF. CDR3 coding DNA: TGTGCCAGCAGCTATGCAGGGGGCGGTGAATATGGCTACACCTTC.

The gene calls are TRBV27 and TRBJ1-5, with 10 bases fitting TRBD1. V was pared by 6 bases and J by 10 bases, with 9 bases of the junction left unmatched. Germline assignment: CDR1 MNHEY and CDR2 SMNVEV (reference sequence). This CDR3 is built from 14 residues. The CDR3 nucleotides are TGTGCCAGCAGCCCCGGACAGGGGGGGGAACCCCAGCATTTT. As protein: CASSPGQGGEPQHF.

The chain is built from TRBV5-1 and TRBJ1-2, with TRBD1 as a possible D gene (6 bases). The germline gives CDR1 SGHRS, CDR2 YFSETQ. Deletions cut 0 bases from V and 6 bases from J, with 15 bases between. The CDR3 has 15 residues. CDR3 in DNA: TGCGCCAGCAGCTTGGGGGTCGGGGGGCGAGATGGCTACACCTTC. This gives the protein CASSLGVGGRDGYTF.

The chain couples TRBV5-4 to TRBJ2-3; 11 bases map to TRBD2. With 4 bases clipped from V and 5 bases from J, the junction kept 9 bases outside the gene matches. There are 16 residues in the CDR3. Germline V gene lookup returns CDR1 SGHNT and CDR2 YYREEE (reference sequence). CDR3 region: CASSLPLAGGLDTQYF. CDR3 coding DNA: TGTGCCAGCAGCCTCCCTCTAGCGGGGGGTCTAGATACGCAGTATTTT.

DNA of the CDR3: TGTGCCAGCAACCTCGACAGGGGCAATGAGCAGTTCTTC. Its translation is CASNLDRGNEQFF. This rearrangement joins TRBV2 to TRBJ2-1; TRBD1 aligns across 8 bases. The CDR3 spans 13 residues. From germline, CDR1 is SNHLY and CDR2 FYNNEI. Trimming cost V 7 bases and J 6 bases; bases outside gene matches: 5. The full variable domain, with the rest looked up from reference TRBV2 and TRBJ2-1, is EPEVTQTPSHQVTQMGQEVILRCVPISNHLYFYWYRQILGQKVEFLVSFYNNEISEKSEIFDDQFSVERPDGSNFTLKIRSTKLEDSAMYFCASNLDRGNEQFFGPGTRLTVL.

The rearrangement uses TRBV7-2 and TRBJ2-7; possibly TRBD1 for D (6 bases). This CDR3 contains 16 residues. V lost 3 bases and J 0 bases, leaving 15 bases between the germline ends. The germline V gene has CDR1 SGHTA and CDR2 FQGNSA. Here the CDR3 DNA reads TGTGCCAGCAGCTTGGGCTGGGACATCGACTCCTACGAGCAGTACTTC. This translates into CASSLGWDIDSYEQYF.

The chain employs TRBV6-1 and TRBJ2-6, with no clear D. Germline V gene lookup returns CDR1 MNHNS and CDR2 SASEGT. The V gene lost 4 bases and the J gene lost 1 base, with 11 bases spanning the gap. The CDR3 sequence is 16 residues long. The CDR3 bases are TGTGCCAGCAGTGGTCAGCCACTATCTGGGGCCAACGTCCTGACTTTC. Its translation is CASSGQPLSGANVLTF.

The chain links TRBV30 to TRBJ2-3, with D maybe TRBD1 (6 bases). CDR1 and CDR2 from the germline V gene are GTSNPN and SVGIG (reference sequence). The CDR3 sequence is 15 residues long. Trimming took off 6 bases at V and 4 bases at J, with 20 bases between the two ends. The CDR3 here is CACESLGALADTQYF. The CDR3 DNA follows: TGTGCCTGTGAGTCTTTGGGGGCTCTCGCAGATACGCAGTATTTT.

This clone was picked up a small number of times. The V call is TRBV5-6, the J call TRBJ2-1, with TRBD2 as a possible D gene (5 bases). V was trimmed by 4 bases and J by 5 bases, leaving 19 bases between them. Germline CDR1 and CDR2: SGHDT and YYEEEE. The CDR3 sequence is 16 residues long. CDR3 nucleotide sequence: TGTGCCAGCAGCGGTCAGCGATCCACGAGGGACAATGAGCAGTTCTTC. Amino acid sequence: CASSGQRSTRDNEQFF.

The genes are TRBV19 and TRBJ1-1; D perhaps matches TRBD1 (6 bases). The V end was cut by 4 bases, the J end by 2 bases, with 14 bases between. The CDR3 covers 15 residues. CDR1 is LNHDA, CDR2 SQIVND, per germline (reference sequence). In nucleotides, the CDR3 is TGTGCCAGTAGTACGGGACAAGGACATAACACTGAAGCTTTCTTT. Translation gives CASSTGQGHNTEAFF.

V is TRBV30 and J is TRBJ1-1; D is possibly TRBD1 (6 bases). The V end was cut by 3 bases, the J end by 0 bases, with 14 bases between. Germline V gene lookup returns CDR1 GTSNPN and CDR2 SVGIG (reference sequence). The CDR3 sequence is 15 residues long. The CDR3 DNA sequence: TGTGCCTGGAGCCAAATTACAGGGATGAACACTGAAGCTTTCTTT. The encoded protein is CAWSQITGMNTEAFF.

The gene calls are TRBV15 and TRBJ1-4, with D hard to call. Germline CDR1 is LNHNV and CDR2 is YYDKDF (reference sequence). This CDR3 region has 18 residues. Deletions cut 1 base from V and 3 bases from J, with 18 bases between. CDR3 coding DNA: TGTGCCACCAGCAGAGGACGAGGTCCTGCCGGCGCTAATGAAAAACTGTTTTTT. Its protein is CATSRGRGPAGANEKLFF.